One sample yielded the 12 T cell receptor beta chains listed below, sequenced in a study of shared clonotypes between healthy human individuals. Naive CD8 isolation took CD45RO-negative cells positively selected for CCR7 and excluded terminally differentiated effector memory CD45RA+ cells. Only in-frame clones appear in the TCRdb table, and some are missing; sequencing was by immunoSEQ multiplex PCR. The sample consists of some 2 million clones, roughly 95% of them appearing once. Sequencing was performed on naive CD8+ T cells sorted from blood. Every receptor here comes from a man aged 18 to 30 in good health.

The rearrangement uses TRBV28 and TRBJ1-2; D gene uncertain. This CDR3 contains 16 residues. V was clipped by 4 bases and J by 0 bases, with 15 bases between them. Germline CDR1 MDHEN, CDR2 SYDVKM. CDR3 residues: CASSSWTEDSNYGYTF. The CDR3, as DNA: TGTGCCAGCAGTTCTTGGACCGAAGATTCTAACTATGGCTACACCTTC.

The chain has TRBV4-3 and TRBJ1-4; 7 positions agree with TRBD1. This CDR3 has 15 residues. CDR1 is LGHNA and CDR2 is YSLEER in the germline V gene. V lost 4 bases and J lost 7; bases outside the gene matches: 9. The CDR3 sequence is CASSPGSGGVEKLFF. The CDR3 DNA sequence: TGCGCCAGCAGCCCCGGATCAGGGGGGGTTGAAAAACTGTTTTTT.

V is TRBV7-2 and J is TRBJ2-1; 7 bases align to TRBD2. Germline values: CDR1 SGHTA, CDR2 FQGNSA. V lost 1 base to trimming and J lost 4 bases; unmatched junction nucleotides: 10. The CDR3 runs 17 residues. CDR3 sequence: CASSLVIAGEGYNEQFF. The CDR3 region has the DNA TGTGCCAGCAGCTTAGTTATAGCCGGGGAGGGATACAATGAGCAGTTCTTC.

The chain combines TRBV10-2 with TRBJ2-7, with TRBD2 matching 10 bases. Germline V gene sequence: CDR1 WSHSY, CDR2 SAAADI. Trimming took 1 base from V and 4 from J; bases not matched to a gene: 7. This CDR3 is 16 amino acids long. The CDR3 DNA is TGCGCCAGCAGTGAGTGGGTAGCGGGAGGACAATACGAGCAGTACTTC. Amino acid sequence: CASSEWVAGGQYEQYF.

CDR3 sequence (DNA): TGTGCCTGTACTAGCGGGAGTATCTACGAGCAGTACTTC. It codes for CACTSGSIYEQYF. This rearrangement joins TRBV11-2 to TRBJ2-7; TRBD2 agrees at 11 bases. The V segment lost 11 bases and the J segment 3 bases; nucleotides outside the gene matches: 6. The CDR3 runs 13 residues. Germline-derived CDR1 and CDR2 are SGHAT and FQNNGV.

The J gene is TRBJ1-6, the V gene TRBV5-3; TRBD1 is a possible D gene (6 bases). TRBV5-3 is filed as an ORF, its function uncertain. The CDR3 runs to 16 residues. Trimming left V 6 bases short and J 13 bases short, with 26 bases between. In DNA form, the CDR3 reads TGTGCCAGAAACAATTACAGGGACGGCCTGGGGGAGCCCCTCCACTTT. Its protein is CARNNYRDGLGEPLHF.

V gene TRBV28 combines with J gene TRBJ2-7, with 9 bases lining up with TRBD1. CDR1 MDHEN and CDR2 SYDVKM come from the germline V gene. The V and J ends lost 3 bases and 5 bases, in that order; junction bases with no gene match: 11. This CDR3 is built from 16 residues. The CDR3 is CASSFEFGTGFDEQYF. In DNA, the CDR3 is TGTGCCAGCAGTTTTGAGTTCGGGACAGGGTTTGACGAGCAGTACTTC.

The CDR3: CASSLREPMNTGELFF. In nucleotides, the CDR3 is TGTGCCAGCAGTTTAAGGGAGCCTATGAACACCGGGGAGCTGTTTTTT. The chain uses TRBV28 and TRBJ2-2, with TRBD2 as a possible D gene (5 bases). The germline V and J ends were trimmed by 2 bases and 1 base, with 11 bases remaining between them. This CDR3 region has 16 residues. Germline V gene lookup returns CDR1 MDHEN and CDR2 SYDVKM.

The rearrangement uses TRBV9 and TRBJ2-7; 10 nucleotides line up with TRBD2. The CDR3 has 14 amino acids. V trimming: 4 bases; J trimming: 4 bases; junction bases outside the gene matches: 5. Germline V lookup: CDR1 SGDLS, CDR2 YYNGEE. The CDR3 nucleotides read TGTGCCAGCAGCCAAGGACTAGCGGCTTACGAGCAGTACTTC. Translating it yields CASSQGLAAYEQYF. The variable domain in full, completed from reference TRBV9 and TRBJ2-7, reads DSGVTQTPKHLITATGQRVTLRCSPRSGDLSVYWYQQSLDQGLQFLIQYYNGEERAKGNILERFSAQQFPDLHSELNLSSLELGDSALYFCASSQGLAAYEQYFGPGTRLTVT.

V gene TRBV6-1 combines with J gene TRBJ2-7; D perhaps matches TRBD1 (6 bases). V was shortened by 6 bases and J by 2 bases, with 14 bases between the two germline ends. The CDR3 spans 14 residues. The germline V gene has CDR1 MNHNS and CDR2 SASEGT. The CDR3 nucleotides read TGTGCCAGCAGGATCCGGGACAAGGCCTACGAGCAGTACTTC. Translation: CASRIRDKAYEQYF.

The gene calls are TRBV7-9 and TRBJ2-3, with a possible D match to TRBD1 (5 bases). With 2 bases removed from V and 5 bases from J, the gap between germline ends came to 14 bases. The germline V gene encodes CDR1 SEHNR and CDR2 FQNEAQ (reference sequence). The CDR3 runs 15 residues. CDR3 sequence reads: CASSLPGRELDTQYF. CDR3 in DNA: TGTGCCAGCAGCTTACCGGGCAGGGAATTAGATACGCAGTATTTT. Supplemented by reference TRBV7-9 and TRBJ2-3, the full variable domain reads DTGVSQNPRHKITKRGQNVTFRCDPISEHNRLYWYRQTLGQGPEFLTYFQNEAQLEKSRLLSDRFSAERPKGSFSTLEIQRTEQGDSAMYLCASSLPGRELDTQYFGPGTRLTVL.

This clone came up once. This specimen includes other DNA sequences encoding the same CDR3. The V call is TRBV9, the J call TRBJ2-7; no reliable D call. The CDR3 consists of 15 residues. Germline V gene lookup returns CDR1 SGDLS and CDR2 YYNGEE. V was pared by 0 bases and J by 1 base, with 11 bases between. Here the CDR3 DNA reads TGTGCCAGCAGCGTAGGATCGGCAGCTTCCTACGAGCAGTACTTC. This gives the protein CASSVGSAASYEQYF.